This TCR beta chain was profiled in a study of cytomegalovirus exposure and HLA in healthy donors. Study-level results: Confirmation was obtained in vitro that a few CMV-associated chains are specific for CMV antigens. Later, TCR association rates were found to vary by HLA locus, highest for DRB1 and lowest for HLA-C.

On this clone itself: The antigen is undetermined.

The V and J ends lost 4 bases and 8 bases, in that order; junction bases with no gene match: 8. The germline CDR1 and CDR2 sequences are KGHSH and LQKENI. The CDR3 has 14 amino acids. Both 60 Vbeta primers and 13 Jbeta primers went into the PCR. Data came from immunoSEQ multiplex PCR; TCRdb stores just in-frame clones and leaves some out. This sample has about 170,000 clones, with 79% found just once. Specimen: PBMCs. This chain connects TRBV18 to TRBJ2-1, with 7 nucleotides matching TRBD1. This sequence was found in a woman in her 50s in good health and CMV-seronegative. CDR3 in amino acids: CASSRGQTFDEQFF. CDR3 nucleotides: TGTGCCAGCTCACGGGGACAGACTTTCGATGAGCAGTTCTTC.